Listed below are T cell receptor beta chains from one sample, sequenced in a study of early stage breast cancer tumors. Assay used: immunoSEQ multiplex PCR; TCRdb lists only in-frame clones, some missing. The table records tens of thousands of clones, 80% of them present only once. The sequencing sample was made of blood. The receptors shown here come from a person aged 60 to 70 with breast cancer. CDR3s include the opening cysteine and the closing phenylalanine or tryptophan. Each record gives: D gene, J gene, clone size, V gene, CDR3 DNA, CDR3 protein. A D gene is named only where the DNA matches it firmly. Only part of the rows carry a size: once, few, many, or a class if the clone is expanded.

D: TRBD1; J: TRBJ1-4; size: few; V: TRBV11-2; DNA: TGTGCCAGCAGCCCCTGGACAGGGGGGAATGAAAAACTGTTTTTT; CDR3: CASSPWTGGNEKLFF
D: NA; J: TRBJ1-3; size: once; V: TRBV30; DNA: TGTGCCTGGAGTGTAGGGCCCCTAGCCAACACCATATATTTT; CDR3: CAWSVGPLANTIYF
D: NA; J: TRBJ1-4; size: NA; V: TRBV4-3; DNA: TGCGCCAGCAGCCGACTAGATTCTCATGAAAAACTGTTTTTT; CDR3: CASSRLDSHEKLFF
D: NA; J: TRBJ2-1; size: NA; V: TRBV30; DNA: TGTGCCTGGAGTGCGAGTTACAATGAGCAGTTCTTC; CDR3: CAWSASYNEQFF
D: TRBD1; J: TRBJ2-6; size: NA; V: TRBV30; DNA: TGTGCCGGGGATTGGAGACAGGGGGTTCTTGCTGGGGCCAACGTCCTGACTTTC; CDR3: CAGDWRQGVLAGANVLTF
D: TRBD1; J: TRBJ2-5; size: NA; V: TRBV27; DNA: TGTGCCAGCAGTTCATCAGGGGGTAGGGCCCAGTACTTC; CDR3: CASSSSGGRAQYF
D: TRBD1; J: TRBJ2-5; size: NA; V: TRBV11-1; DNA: TGTGCCAGCAGCCCCCGGACAGGGGGGGTGGAAGAGACCCAGTACTTC; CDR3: CASSPRTGGVEETQYF
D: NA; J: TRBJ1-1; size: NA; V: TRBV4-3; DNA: TGCGCCAGCAGCCAAGATTTTATTAACACTGAAGCTTTCTTT; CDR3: CASSQDFINTEAFF
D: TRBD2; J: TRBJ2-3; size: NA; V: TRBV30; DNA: TGTGCCTGGAGTAGTCAGAGACTAGCGGGAGCTCCAGATACGCAGTATTTT; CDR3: CAWSSQRLAGAPDTQYF
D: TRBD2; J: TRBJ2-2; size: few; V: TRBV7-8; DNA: TGTGCCAGCAGCTCGCGACGGACCCTAGCGGCTTTGGCCGGGGAGCTGTTTTTT; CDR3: CASSSRRTLAALAGELFF
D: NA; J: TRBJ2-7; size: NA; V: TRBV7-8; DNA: TGTGCCAGCAGCTCAGGGCCTTCGCTCGGGGAGCAGTACTTC; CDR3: CASSSGPSLGEQYF
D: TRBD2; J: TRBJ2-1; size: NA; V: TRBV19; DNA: TGTGCCAGTAGTCCGACTAGCGGGGGTTACAATGAGCAGTTCTTC; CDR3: CASSPTSGGYNEQFF
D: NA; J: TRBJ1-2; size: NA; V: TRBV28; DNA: TGTGCCAGCAGTTTATTCCGGGGCCGGGGGAGCGCCTATGGCTACACCTTC; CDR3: CASSLFRGRGSAYGYTF
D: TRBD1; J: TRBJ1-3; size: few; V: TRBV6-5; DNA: TGTGCCAGCAGTTCGGGGACAGTCGCCTCTGGAAACACCATATATTTT; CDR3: CASSSGTVASGNTIYF
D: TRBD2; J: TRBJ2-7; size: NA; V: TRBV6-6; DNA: TGTGCCAGCAGCCTAGCGGGACCCCCCGAGCAGTACTTC; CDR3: CASSLAGPPEQYF
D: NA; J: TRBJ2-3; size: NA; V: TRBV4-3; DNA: TGCGCCAGCAGCCAGGGAGGTATGGGGGTATCAGGGACAGATACGCAGTATTTT; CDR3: CASSQGGMGVSGTDTQYF
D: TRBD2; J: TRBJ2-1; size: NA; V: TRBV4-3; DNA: TGCGCCAGCAGCCGCACTTCCGGGGGGAATGAGCAGTTCTTC; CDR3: CASSRTSGGNEQFF
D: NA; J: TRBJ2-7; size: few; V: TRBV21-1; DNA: TGTGCCAGCAGCACAACTTCCGGGACAGGCGACTACGAGCAGTACTTC; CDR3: CASSTTSGTGDYEQYF
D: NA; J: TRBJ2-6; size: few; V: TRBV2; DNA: TGTGCCAGCAGTGACTGGGCCTCTGGGGCCAACGTCCTGACTTTC; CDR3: CASSDWASGANVLTF
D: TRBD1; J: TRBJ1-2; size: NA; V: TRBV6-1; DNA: TGTGCCAGCTCCGGGACAGACAACTATGGCTACACCTTC; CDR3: CASSGTDNYGYTF
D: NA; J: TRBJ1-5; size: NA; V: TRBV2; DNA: TGTGCCAGCAGTTATGGACAGAGCAATCAGCCCCAGCATTTT; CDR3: CASSYGQSNQPQHF
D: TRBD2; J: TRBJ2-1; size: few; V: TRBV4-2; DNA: TGTGCCAGCAGCCAAGACTTACTAGCGGGAGTAGAGCAGTTCTTC; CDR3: CASSQDLLAGVEQFF
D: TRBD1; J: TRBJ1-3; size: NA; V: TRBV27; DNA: TGTGCCAGCAGTTCAACCCGGACAGGGGGCCTCTCTGGAAACACCATATATTTT; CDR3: CASSSTRTGGLSGNTIYF
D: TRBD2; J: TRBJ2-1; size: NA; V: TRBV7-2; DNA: TGTGCCAGCAGCCCCGGGACTAGCGTTTTCAATGAGCAGTTCTTC; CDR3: CASSPGTSVFNEQFF
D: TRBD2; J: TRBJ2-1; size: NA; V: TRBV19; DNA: TGTGCCAGTAGTATCAGCGGGAGCACCAATGAGCAGTTCTTC; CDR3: CASSISGSTNEQFF
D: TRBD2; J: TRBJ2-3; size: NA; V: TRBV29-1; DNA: TGCAGCCTGACAGGCGGGAGGGGCACAGATACGCAGTATTTT; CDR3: CSLTGGRGTDTQYF
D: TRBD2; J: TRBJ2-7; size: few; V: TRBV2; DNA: TGTGCCAGCAGGGTGACTAGCGGGAGTAGATACGAGCAGTACTTC; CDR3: CASRVTSGSRYEQYF
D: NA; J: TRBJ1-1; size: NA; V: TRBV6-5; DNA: TGTGCCAGCAGTTGGTACGGGGACACTGAAGCTTTCTTT; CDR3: CASSWYGDTEAFF
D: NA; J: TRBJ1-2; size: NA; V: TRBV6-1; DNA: TGTGCCAGCACCTTGGAGGGCGCGGGCTACACCTTC; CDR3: CASTLEGAGYTF
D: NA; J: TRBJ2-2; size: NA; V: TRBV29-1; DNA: TGCAGCGTTCAAAAGACTAGGGATGGGGCGCTGTTTTTT; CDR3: CSVQKTRDGALFF
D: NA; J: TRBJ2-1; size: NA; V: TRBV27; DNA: TGTGCCAGCAGTTTGGTTTCTGGGGCGTTAGGTGAGCAGTTCTTC; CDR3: CASSLVSGALGEQFF
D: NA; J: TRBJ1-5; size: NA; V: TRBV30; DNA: TGTGCCTGGAGTCTGGGGGGGTGGAGCAATCAGCCCCAGCATTTT; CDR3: CAWSLGGWSNQPQHF
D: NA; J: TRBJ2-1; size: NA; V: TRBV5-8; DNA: TGTGCCAGCAGCTTGCGCAGGGCGAATGAGCAGTTCTTC; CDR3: CASSLRRANEQFF
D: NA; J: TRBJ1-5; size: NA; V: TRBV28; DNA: TGTGCCAGCAGTTTACTTAATCAGCCCCAGCATTTT; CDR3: CASSLLNQPQHF
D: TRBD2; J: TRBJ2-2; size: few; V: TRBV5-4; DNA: TGTGCCAGCACCGCCGGGACTAGCGGGAGGTCCGGCACCGGGGAGCTGTTTTTT; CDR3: CASTAGTSGRSGTGELFF
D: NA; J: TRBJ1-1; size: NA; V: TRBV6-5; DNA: TGTGCCAGCAGTTACCAGGGGTACTGGACTGAAGCTTTCTTT; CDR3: CASSYQGYWTEAFF
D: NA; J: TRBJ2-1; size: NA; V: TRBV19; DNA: TGTGCCAGTAGTCCACAGGGAACCTCCTACAATGAGCAGTTCTTC; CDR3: CASSPQGTSYNEQFF
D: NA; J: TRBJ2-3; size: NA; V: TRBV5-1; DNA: TGCGCCAGCAGCTTAGGGACAAGCACAGATACGCAGTATTTT; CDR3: CASSLGTSTDTQYF
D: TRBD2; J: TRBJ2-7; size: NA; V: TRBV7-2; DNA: TGTGCCAGCAGCTTGGAAACTAGCGCCGTAATCCCCTACGAGCAGTACTTC; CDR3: CASSLETSAVIPYEQYF
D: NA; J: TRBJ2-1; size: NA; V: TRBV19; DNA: TGTGCCAGTAGTTACGACAGGAGCTCCTACAATGAGCAGTTCTTC; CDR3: CASSYDRSSYNEQFF
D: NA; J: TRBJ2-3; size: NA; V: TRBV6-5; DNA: TGTGCCAGCAGTTACTCAAACCGCGGCACAGATACGCAGTATTTT; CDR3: CASSYSNRGTDTQYF
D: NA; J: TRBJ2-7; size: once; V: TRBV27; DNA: TGTGCCAGCAGTTCCCGGGACTGGCCCTACGAGCAGTACTTC; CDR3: CASSSRDWPYEQYF
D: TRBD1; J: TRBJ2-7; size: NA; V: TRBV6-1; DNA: TGTGCCAGCAGGCTGGGACAGGTCGGCTACGAGCAGTACTTC; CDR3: CASRLGQVGYEQYF
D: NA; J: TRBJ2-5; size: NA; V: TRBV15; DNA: TGTGCCACCAGCAGAGATCTGGACAGAGAGACCCAGTACTTC; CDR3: CATSRDLDRETQYF
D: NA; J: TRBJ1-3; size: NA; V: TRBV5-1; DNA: TGCGCCAGCAGCCTTTTTGAAACAGGGCCAAGGACCATATATTTT; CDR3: CASSLFETGPRTIYF
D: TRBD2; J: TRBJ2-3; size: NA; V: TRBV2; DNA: TGTGCCAGCAGAGGACTAGTTAGTTCCTCTGATACGCAGTATTTT; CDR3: CASRGLVSSSDTQYF